This passage covers 2 T cell receptor beta chains from one sample sequenced in a study of T cells in Graves' hyperthyroidism and ophthalmopathy. RNA transcripts served as the template for amplifying TCR beta CDR3 regions. Initially, a first-round RT-PCR of the TCR CDR3 employed the HTBI primer set. Via MiXCR, TCRdb re-called the multiplex PCR reads, giving one row per CDR3 protein. The sample yields around 760,000 distinct CDR3 sequences, around a third seen once. Sequences were obtained from blood. The source of these receptors is a woman aged 40 to 50 with Graves' hyperthyroidism.

Concerning this clonotype itself: A junction end diverges from the germline sequence, so it may reflect a read error. The chain uses TRBV7-2 and TRBJ2-5, with 8 bases lining up with TRBD2. The CDR3 runs 14 residues. CDR1 SGHTA and CDR2 FQGNSA come from the germline V gene. CDR3 amino acids: CASSPGGVKETQYF. The CDR3 nucleotides are TGCGCCAGCAGCCCCGGGGGGGTAAAGGAGACCCAGTACTTC. Combining the CDR3 with reference TRBV7-2 and TRBJ2-5 gives the whole variable domain GAGVSQSPSNKVTEKGKDVELRCDPISGHTALYWYRQSLGQGLEFLIYFQGNSAPDKSGLPSDRFSAERTGGSVSTLTIQRTQQEDSAVYLCASSPGGVKETQYFGPGTRLLVL.

This clonotype was observed at least ten times. This chain links TRBV7-2 with TRBJ2-5, with 7 nucleotides matching TRBD1. Per germline, CDR1 SGHTA and CDR2 FQGNSA. J was trimmed by 5 bases and V by 6 bases; bases with no gene match: 9. CDR3 length equals 14 residues. The CDR3: CASRASTGVETQYF. The CDR3 DNA reads as TGTGCCAGCAGAGCTTCAACAGGGGTGGAGACCCAGTACTTC.